The 26 T cell receptor beta chains given below trace back to one sample, sequenced in a study of fetal regulatory T cell absence and autoimmunity. Produced via immunoSEQ multiplex PCR; TCRdb's table is partial and in-frame only. The table lists more than 85,000 clones, approximately 75% of them singletons, with 2% in the top ten. The sample taken for sequencing was pancreas tissue. These receptors were taken from a male donor with IPEX syndrome.

The chain links TRBV10-3 to TRBJ1-1; TRBD1 agrees at 11 bases. CDR3 length equals 16 residues. Looked up from germline, CDR1 is ENHRY and CDR2 is SYGVKD. V lost 4 bases, J lost 3 bases, and 7 bases stayed unmatched. The CDR3 sequence: CAISARTGGGDTEAFF. The CDR3 DNA follows: TGTGCCATCAGTGCTAGGACAGGGGGCGGGGACACTGAAGCTTTCTTT.

Only one count was recorded for this clone. The V call is TRBV10-3, the J call TRBJ1-1; D gene ambiguous. Germline CDR1 reads ENHRY; CDR2 reads SYGVKD. The CDR3 sequence is 11 residues long. V shed 10 bases and J shed 5 bases, with 11 bases lying between them. CDR3 loop: CASFSGTEAFF. As DNA, the CDR3 is TGTGCCAGCTTCAGTGGGACTGAAGCTTTCTTT.

The rearrangement links TRBV5-6 to TRBJ2-3; a weak D match, TRBD2 (6 bases). The germline CDR1 and CDR2 sequences are SGHDT and YYEEEE. The CDR3 is 16 residues long. V lost 3 bases, J lost 0 bases, and 14 bases lay in between. CDR3 protein: CASSWTNRLSTDTQYF. CDR3 nucleotide sequence: TGTGCCAGCAGCTGGACTAACCGACTTAGCACAGATACGCAGTATTTT.

This chain links TRBV27 with TRBJ1-5; no clear D. The CDR3 runs to 14 residues. The ends were cut back, 2 bases at V and 0 bases at J, with 5 bases in the middle. The germline gives CDR1 MNHEY, CDR2 SMNVEV (reference sequence). DNA for the CDR3: TGTGCCAGCAGTTTAGGATATAGCAATCAGCCCCAGCATTTT. Translation: CASSLGYSNQPQHF.

This sequence joins TRBV18 and TRBJ2-1, with 11 bases lining up with TRBD2. The germline V gene encodes CDR1 KGHSH and CDR2 LQKENI. Trimming at V came to 8 bases and at J to 8 bases, leaving 8 bases not matched to a gene. The CDR3 extends over 14 amino acids. CDR3 nucleotides: TGTGCCAGCACCCGACTAGCGGGAACATATGAGCAGTTCTTC. It is translated as CASTRLAGTYEQFF.

The chain links TRBV7-2 to TRBJ2-1; 16 bases are shared with TRBD2. J was trimmed by 9 bases and V by 0 bases; bases with no gene match: 5. This CDR3 has 17 amino acids. The germline gives CDR1 SGHTA, CDR2 FQGNSA. The DNA of the CDR3 is TGTGCCAGCAGCTTAGCGGGACTAGCGGGGGGGATCGGTGAGCAGTTCTTC. This codes for CASSLAGLAGGIGEQFF.

The rearrangement uses TRBV27 and TRBJ1-3; D is perhaps TRBD1 (6 bases). Trimming left V 2 bases short and J 4 bases short, with 18 bases between. CDR3 length: 17 residues. Germline values: CDR1 MNHEY, CDR2 SMNVEV (reference sequence). The CDR3 bases are TGTGCCAGCAGTTTAATTCCCCCTAGGGGGGCGGGAAACACCATATATTTT. The encoded protein is CASSLIPPRGAGNTIYF.

The chain has TRBV5-1 and TRBJ2-5, with 10 bases identical to TRBD2. Looked up from germline, CDR1 is SGHRS and CDR2 is YFSETQ. The CDR3 has 16 residues. Germline trimming cut 1 base from V and 1 base from J; bases unmatched to any gene: 4. For the CDR3, the DNA is TGCGCCAGCAGCTTGATAGCGGGAGGCCCCCAAGAGACCCAGTACTTC. This gives the protein CASSLIAGGPQETQYF.

The sample holds a few counts of this clone. The chain carries TRBV5-6 and TRBJ2-7; 10 bases are shared with TRBD2. The CDR3 is 14 amino acids. V was clipped by 3 bases and J by 0 bases; unmatched bases: 0. Germline CDR1 and CDR2: SGHDT and YYEEEE. CDR3 sequence (DNA): TGTGCCAGCAGCTCTAGCGGGAGCTCCTACGAGCAGTACTTC. It codes for CASSSSGSSYEQYF.

The chain carries TRBV5-1 and TRBJ2-1; D ambiguous. Germline assignment: CDR1 SGHRS and CDR2 YFSETQ. The CDR3 extends over 16 amino acids. With 4 bases removed from V and 3 bases from J, the gap between germline ends came to 17 bases. This CDR3 is CASSPLLPSRYNEQFF. The DNA of the CDR3 is TGCGCCAGCAGCCCACTACTACCCTCCCGCTACAATGAGCAGTTCTTC. The whole variable domain, remainder taken from reference TRBV5-1 and TRBJ2-1, is KAGVTQTPRYLIKTRGQQVTLSCSPISGHRSVSWYQQTPGQGLQFLFEYFSETQRNKGNFPGRFSGRQFSNSRSEMNVSTLELGDSALYLCASSPLLPSRYNEQFFGPGTRLTVL.

The genes are TRBV4-1 and TRBJ2-3; TRBD2 is a possible D gene (5 bases). With 0 bases removed from V and 6 bases from J, the gap between germline ends came to 13 bases. Germline CDR1 and CDR2: MGHRA and YSYEKL. The CDR3 consists of 15 residues. CDR3 loop: CASSQDSLGLDTQYF. The CDR3 DNA reads as TGCGCCAGCAGCCAAGACTCACTAGGATTGGATACGCAGTATTTT.

The gene calls are TRBV5-6 and TRBJ2-7, with D possibly matching TRBD2 (6 bases). Germline V gene sequence: CDR1 SGHDT, CDR2 YYEEEE. The CDR3 has 17 residues. V was cut by 3 bases and J by 3 bases, with 22 bases left in between. The chain's CDR3 is CASSWAGKSRINYEQYF. DNA for the CDR3: TGTGCCAGCAGCTGGGCGGGAAAATCAAGGATTAACTACGAGCAGTACTTC.

This clone occurred a few times. This chain uses TRBV7-9 with TRBJ2-5; TRBD1 matches at 7 bases. The trim removed 5 bases at V and 3 bases at J, leaving 9 bases unmatched. This CDR3 has 15 amino acids. Germline lookup yields CDR1 SEHNR and CDR2 FQNEAQ (reference sequence). CDR3 sequence: CASSDGTAMEETQYF. The CDR3 DNA reads TGTGCCAGCAGCGACGGGACAGCGATGGAAGAGACCCAGTACTTC. Full variable domain (remainder filled in from reference TRBV7-9 and TRBJ2-5): DTGVSQNPRHKITKRGQNVTFRCDPISEHNRLYWYRQTLGQGPEFLTYFQNEAQLEKSRLLSDRFSAERPKGSFSTLEIQRTEQGDSAMYLCASSDGTAMEETQYFGPGTRLLVL.

This clone showed up just a few times. The chain employs TRBV6-1 and TRBJ2-7; a weak D match, TRBD2 (6 bases). Trimming removed 2 bases at V and 5 bases at J, with 16 bases between. This CDR3 comprises 15 residues. Germline CDR1 is MNHNS and CDR2 is SASEGT. The CDR3 sequence is CASSEFWGRTNEQYF. CDR3 coding DNA: TGTGCCAGCAGTGAATTTTGGGGGAGGACAAACGAGCAGTACTTC.

V gene TRBV9 combines with J gene TRBJ2-1; 9 bases fit TRBD2. V trimming: 4 bases; J trimming: 2 bases; junction bases outside the gene matches: 4. The germline V gene encodes CDR1 SGDLS and CDR2 YYNGEE. The CDR3 loop spans 15 amino acids. The CDR3 DNA reads TGTGCCAGCAGCCCTAGCGGGGCCCCCTACAATGAGCAGTTCTTC. Encoded protein: CASSPSGAPYNEQFF.

Only one count was recorded for this clone. V is TRBV9 and J is TRBJ2-2; D is perhaps TRBD1 (6 bases). Trimming removed 4 bases from V and 8 bases from J, with 18 bases in between. Germline V gene lookup returns CDR1 SGDLS and CDR2 YYNGEE. The CDR3 length is 15 residues. CDR3 sequence (DNA): TGTGCCAGCAGCCCCCAGGACAGTGGGTGGGGGGAGCTGTTTTTT. Its translation is CASSPQDSGWGELFF.

The V and J genes are TRBV7-9 and TRBJ2-4, with D unresolved. The germline gives CDR1 SEHNR, CDR2 FQNEAQ (reference sequence). Trimming took 3 bases from V and 2 from J, leaving 8 bases between them. CDR3 length: 14 residues. The CDR3 nucleotides are TGTGCCAGCAGCTTTCACGGCCCCAAAAACATTCAGTACTTC. This gives the protein CASSFHGPKNIQYF.

Worth noting for this clone: Germline and junction disagree at one end, which may indicate a read error. The chain couples TRBV5-4 to TRBJ1-1; tentative D call: TRBD1 (5 bases). The germline V gene has CDR1 SGHNT and CDR2 YYREEE (reference sequence). The CDR3 spans 15 residues. The CDR3 sequence is CASTLGVTMTTEAFF. The DNA of the CDR3 is TGTGCCAGCACCTTGGGGGTTACGATGACCACTGAAGCTTTCTTT. Supplemented by reference TRBV5-4 and TRBJ1-1, the full variable domain reads ETGVTQSPTHLIKTRGQQVTLRCSSQSGHNTVSWYQQALGQGPQFIFQYYREEENGRGNFPPRFSGLQFPNYSSELNVNALELDDSALYLCASTLGVTMTTEAFFGQGTRLTVV.

J is TRBJ2-5 and V is TRBV30; D is uncertain. Trimming removed 2 bases at V and 2 bases at J, with 21 bases between. CDR1 and CDR2 from the germline V gene are GTSNPN and SVGIG (reference sequence). This CDR3 comprises 17 residues. In DNA, the CDR3 is TGTGCCTGGAGTCTCTGGGCCCCGCGCGCGGTTCAAGAGACCCAGTACTTC. Translated: CAWSLWAPRAVQETQYF. Looking up the rest from reference TRBV30 and TRBJ2-5 gives the full variable domain: SQTIHQWPATLVQPVGSPLSLECTVEGTSNPNLYWYRQAAGRGLQLLFYSVGIGQISSEVPQNLSASRPQDRQFILSSKKLLLSDSGFYLCAWSLWAPRAVQETQYFGPGTRLLVL.

This clone is a singleton in its sample. The CDR3 spells CAISVQKGSYNEQFF. CDR3 nucleotides: TGTGCCATCAGTGTACAGAAGGGCTCCTACAATGAGCAGTTCTTC. The chain joins TRBV10-3 to TRBJ2-1; D is undetermined. The V gene lost 4 bases and the J gene lost 0 bases, with 10 bases spanning the gap. This CDR3 has 15 residues. Germline values: CDR1 ENHRY, CDR2 SYGVKD.

This chain links TRBV10-3 with TRBJ2-7; D is unclear. In germline, CDR1 is ENHRY, CDR2 SYGVKD. The CDR3 loop spans 13 amino acids. Trimming stripped 7 bases from V and 2 bases from J, with 12 bases between. The CDR3 bases are TGTGCCATCAAAGTTAGGAATACCTACGAGCAGTACTTC. Protein product: CAIKVRNTYEQYF.

The J gene is TRBJ2-5, the V gene TRBV4-1; no clear D gene. Looked up from germline, CDR1 is MGHRA and CDR2 is YSYEKL. The CDR3 is 14 amino acids. The V end lost 0 bases, the J end lost 3 bases, and 8 bases lay between the germline ends. CDR3 protein: CASSQEVAEETQYF. The CDR3 nucleotides are TGCGCCAGCAGCCAAGAGGTCGCCGAAGAGACCCAGTACTTC.

V and J are TRBV7-2 and TRBJ1-5; 11 bases agree with TRBD1. With 4 bases clipped from V and 5 bases from J, the junction kept 4 bases outside the gene matches. The germline gives CDR1 SGHTA, CDR2 FQGNSA. The CDR3 is 15 amino acids. Here the CDR3 DNA reads TGTGCCAGCAGCTGGGGACAGGGGGTAGATCAGCCCCAGCATTTT. It encodes CASSWGQGVDQPQHF. The full variable domain, in which reference TRBV7-2 and TRBJ1-5 provide the parts outside the CDR3, is GAGVSQSPSNKVTEKGKDVELRCDPISGHTALYWYRQSLGQGLEFLIYFQGNSAPDKSGLPSDRFSAERTGGSVSTLTIQRTQQEDSAVYLCASSWGQGVDQPQHFGDGTRLSIL.

This clone was recorded a few times. This chain connects TRBV10-3 to TRBJ1-2, with D possibly being TRBD1 (5 bases). CDR3 size: 13 residues. V was clipped by 5 bases and J by 5 bases, with 12 bases between them. Germline assignment: CDR1 ENHRY and CDR2 SYGVKD. CDR3 residues: CAISPGPIYGYTF. CDR3 nucleotides: TGTGCCATCAGTCCGGGACCGATATATGGCTACACCTTC.

This chain connects TRBV5-6 to TRBJ1-2, with D perhaps matching TRBD1 (5 bases). Germline V lookup: CDR1 SGHDT, CDR2 YYEEEE. The V end was cut by 4 bases, the J end by 5 bases, with 12 bases between. This CDR3 is built from 13 residues. Written as DNA, the CDR3 is TGTGCCAGCAGCCCCGCGGGGGGGTATGGCTACACCTTC. It translates to CASSPAGGYGYTF. Combining the CDR3 with reference TRBV5-6 and TRBJ1-2 gives the whole variable domain DAGVTQSPTHLIKTRGQQVTLRCSPKSGHDTVSWYQQALGQGPQFIFQYYEEEERQRGNFPDRFSGHQFPNYSSELNVNALLLGDSALYLCASSPAGGYGYTFGSGTRLTVV.

The chain uses TRBV29-1 and TRBJ1-2, with 8 bases aligning to TRBD1. This CDR3 region has 15 residues. J was trimmed by 2 bases and V by 0 bases; bases with no gene match: 5. Germline V gene lookup returns CDR1 SQVTM and CDR2 ANQGSEA. The DNA of the CDR3 is TGCAGCGTTGAAGAGGAGCCAGGGGGCAACTATGGCTACACCTTC. It yields the protein CSVEEEPGGNYGYTF.